A single sample gave rise to the 24 T cell receptor beta chains below, sequenced in a study of shared clonotypes between healthy human individuals. The method was immunoSEQ multiplex PCR; TCRdb's version includes in-frame clones alone and lacks a portion of them. The sample lists roughly 1 million clones, 75% to 85% occurring once. The sequenced material came from memory CD4+ T cells from PBMCs. The subset is: CD45RA-negative fraction. The receptor source for this set is a man between 18 and 35 years old in good health. Some clones in this sample may be carry-over from other donors' samples.

This chain links TRBV7-9 with TRBJ2-1, with D unresolved. This CDR3 region has 17 residues. CDR1 is SEHNR, CDR2 FQNEAQ, per germline (reference sequence). V was trimmed by 3 bases and J by 0 bases, leaving 15 bases between them. The CDR3 DNA reads as TGTGCCAGCAGCTTTCTCGGCTGGCCTAGCTCCTACAATGAGCAGTTCTTC. Translated: CASSFLGWPSSYNEQFF.

CDR3 DNA: TGTGCCAGCAGCATTCCCACGGGAACAAATACGCAGTATTTT. It is translated as CASSIPTGTNTQYF. The rearrangement links TRBV11-1 to TRBJ2-3; possible D gene TRBD2, 5 bases. Germline CDR1 SGHAT, CDR2 FQDESV (reference sequence). This CDR3 has 14 amino acids. V was clipped by 5 bases and J by 7 bases, with 16 bases between them. Full variable domain (rest looked up from reference TRBV11-1 and TRBJ2-3): EAEVAQSPRYKITEKSQAVAFWCDPISGHATLYWYRQILGQGPELLVQFQDESVVDDSQLPKDRFSAERLKGVDSTLKIQPAELGDSAMYLCASSIPTGTNTQYFGPGTRLTVL.

This clone was found a few times. This CDR3 is CAWTQWLGRGPSEQYF. DNA for the CDR3: TGTGCCTGGACCCAGTGGTTAGGTCGGGGACCCTCGGAGCAGTACTTC. This chain uses TRBV30 with TRBJ2-7; D is perhaps TRBD1 or TRBD2 (5 bases each). CDR1 is GTSNPN and CDR2 is SVGIG in the germline V gene (reference sequence). This CDR3 region has 16 residues. Trimming left V 4 bases short and J 7 bases short, with 26 bases between.

Points on this clone: The same CDR3 also results from other DNA sequences found in this sample. The chain combines TRBV7-2 with TRBJ2-5; the D is unclear. Trimming removed 6 bases at V and 0 bases at J, with 5 bases between. The V gene's germline CDR1 is SGHTA and CDR2 FQGNSA. The CDR3 loop spans 12 amino acids. The CDR3 DNA is TGTGCCAGCAGTCTGTACCAAGAGACCCAGTACTTC. It codes for CASSLYQETQYF.

The chain is built from TRBV28 and TRBJ2-5; TRBD1 matches 8 bases. The CDR3 has 14 amino acids. V lost 2 bases to trimming and J lost 7 bases; unmatched junction nucleotides: 6. Germline V gene lookup returns CDR1 MDHEN and CDR2 SYDVKM. CDR3 in amino acids: CASSLIDQGATQYF. CDR3 nucleotides: TGTGCCAGCAGTTTAATCGACCAGGGGGCGACCCAGTACTTC.

J is TRBJ2-1 and V is TRBV5-4; D call uncertain. Germline CDR1 reads SGHNT; CDR2 reads YYREEE (reference sequence). Deletions cut 2 bases from V and 6 bases from J, with 12 bases between. The CDR3 totals 14 residues. DNA for the CDR3: TGTGCCAGCAGCTTAGGCGCCTCTAGCAATGAGCAGTTCTTC. Translating gives CASSLGASSNEQFF.

This clone was counted a single time. The CDR3 loop is CATSRGPGGSEAFF. Written as DNA, the CDR3 is TGTGCCACCAGCAGAGGGCCAGGGGGCTCTGAAGCTTTCTTT. This chain links TRBV15 with TRBJ1-1, with 8 bases that match TRBD1. Germline V gives CDR1 LNHNV, CDR2 YYDKDF (reference sequence). The CDR3 runs 14 residues. Unmatched junction bases numbered 4, after V lost 1 base and J lost 6 bases.

The chain couples TRBV30 to TRBJ1-4; TRBD1 aligns across 7 bases. This CDR3 region has 17 residues. V was pared by 1 base and J by 4 bases, with 12 bases of the junction left unmatched. Per the germline V gene, CDR1 is GTSNPN and CDR2 is SVGIG (reference sequence). This CDR3 reads CAWSATSGTGVNEKLFF. The CDR3 coding sequence is TGTGCCTGGAGTGCCACCTCCGGAACAGGGGTTAATGAAAAACTGTTTTTT.

The chain carries TRBV10-2 and TRBJ2-1; D may be TRBD1 or TRBD2 (6 bases each). The CDR3 runs 17 residues. Germline-derived CDR1 and CDR2 are WSHSY and SAAADI. Trimming stripped 2 bases from V and 8 bases from J, with 22 bases between. The CDR3 sequence is CASSEAGRGGIHDEQFF. The CDR3 nucleotides are TGCGCCAGCAGTGAGGCGGGACGAGGGGGGATCCACGATGAGCAGTTCTTC.

The rearrangement links TRBV2 to TRBJ1-2; D remains ambiguous. Looked up from germline, CDR1 is SNHLY and CDR2 is FYNNEI. The V and J ends lost 3 bases and 7 bases respectively, with 12 bases between them. There are 13 residues in the CDR3. The CDR3 DNA reads TGTGCCAGCAGTGATCCAAATGAGCGTGGCTACACCTTC. It yields the protein CASSDPNERGYTF.

The J gene is TRBJ1-1, the V gene TRBV9, with unresolved D. The CDR3 length is 13 residues. The V gene's germline CDR1 is SGDLS and CDR2 YYNGEE. The germline V and J ends were trimmed by 0 bases and 5 bases, with 8 bases remaining between them. The CDR3 loop reads CASSVEGWTEAFF. The DNA of the CDR3 is TGTGCCAGCAGCGTAGAGGGTTGGACTGAAGCTTTCTTT.

This CDR3 reads CAILAGLRGNNEQFF. CDR3 sequence (DNA): TGTGCCATCTTAGCGGGACTCCGAGGAAACAATGAGCAGTTCTTC. This chain connects TRBV10-3 to TRBJ2-1; 8 bases map to TRBD2. The CDR3 has 15 residues. Trimming cost V 8 bases and J 5 bases; bases outside gene matches: 11. Germline CDR1 reads ENHRY; CDR2 reads SYGVKD.

This chain uses TRBV4-2 with TRBJ2-7, with 7 bases that match TRBD1. Unmatched junction bases numbered 11, after V lost 2 bases and J lost 7 bases. This CDR3 is 15 amino acids long. The V gene's germline CDR1 is LGHNA and CDR2 YNFKEQ. In DNA, the CDR3 is TGTGCCAGCAGCCAATCGGAAGGGGGCGGCTGGGAGCAGTACTTC. This translates into CASSQSEGGGWEQYF.

The rearrangement joins TRBV11-1 to TRBJ2-3; D might be TRBD2 (5 bases). V gave up 1 base and J gave up 4 bases, with 18 bases separating them. The CDR3 has 17 amino acids. Germline V gene lookup returns CDR1 SGHAT and CDR2 FQDESV (reference sequence). CDR3 sequence: CASSLGQRPSGADTQYF. For the CDR3, the DNA is TGTGCCAGCAGCTTAGGGCAACGTCCGTCCGGGGCAGATACGCAGTATTTT.

The chain joins TRBV11-2 to TRBJ2-7, with D tentatively TRBD1 (6 bases). The CDR3 runs 15 residues. The ends were cut back, 5 bases at V and 0 bases at J, with 14 bases in the middle. Looked up from germline, CDR1 is SGHAT and CDR2 is FQNNGV. The CDR3 protein is CASSQLDRFSYEQYF. As DNA, the CDR3 is TGTGCCAGCAGCCAACTCGACAGGTTCTCCTACGAGCAGTACTTC.

The chain links TRBV5-4 to TRBJ2-4; either TRBD1 or TRBD2 may supply D (6 bases each). Germline CDR1 is SGHNT and CDR2 is YYREEE (reference sequence). Trimming cost V 3 bases and J 5 bases, with 12 bases left between them. The CDR3 consists of 14 residues. The CDR3 region is CASSSWGAQNIQYF. DNA of the CDR3: TGTGCCAGCAGCTCCTGGGGGGCACAAAACATTCAGTACTTC. The complete variable domain, with remaining parts taken from reference TRBV5-4 and TRBJ2-4, reads ETGVTQSPTHLIKTRGQQVTLRCSSQSGHNTVSWYQQALGQGPQFIFQYYREEENGRGNFPPRFSGLQFPNYSSELNVNALELDDSALYLCASSSWGAQNIQYFGAGTRLSVL.

The chain links TRBV15 to TRBJ1-2; no clear D. Germline V gene data show CDR1 as LNHNV and CDR2 as YYDKDF (reference sequence). The CDR3 consists of 12 residues. The V and J ends lost 3 bases and 5 bases respectively, with 7 bases between them. The CDR3: CATSSVGYGYTF. The DNA of the CDR3 is TGTGCCACCAGCAGTGTCGGGTATGGCTACACCTTC.

V is TRBV6-5 and J is TRBJ1-4; D gene unclear. Germline CDR1 and CDR2: MNHEY and SVGAGI. Deletions cut 4 bases from V and 8 bases from J, with 11 bases between. The CDR3 has 13 amino acids. The CDR3 DNA sequence: TGTGCCAGCAGTTTAAGGGTTGGGGAAAAACTGTTTTTT. Encoded protein: CASSLRVGEKLFF.

This clone was recorded once. The genes are TRBV6-6 and TRBJ1-6; D possibly corresponds to TRBD1 (5 bases). CDR1 is MNHNY, CDR2 SVGAGI, per germline (reference sequence). This CDR3 spans 12 amino acids. Trimming took 7 bases from V and 13 from J, leaving 14 bases between them. DNA for the CDR3: TGTGCCAGCACCCCCCGGGGGGAGCCCCTCCACTTT. This sequence encodes CASTPRGEPLHF.

The rearrangement uses TRBV5-1 and TRBJ2-3; D unclear. This CDR3 is 15 amino acids long. The germline V gene encodes CDR1 SGHRS and CDR2 YFSETQ. Trimming pared 0 bases from V and 2 bases from J, leaving 10 bases between. In nucleotides, the CDR3 is TGCGCCAGCAGCTTGGAGGGCAAATCCACAGATACGCAGTATTTT. Encoded protein: CASSLEGKSTDTQYF.

J is TRBJ1-1 and V is TRBV5-6, with 7 bases fitting TRBD1. Looked up from germline, CDR1 is SGHDT and CDR2 is YYEEEE. V dropped 2 bases and J dropped 6; count of bases not matched to a gene: 7. The CDR3 is 14 residues long. The CDR3 DNA reads as TGTGCCAGCAGCTTTGGCAGGGGGTCTGCTGAAGCTTTCTTT. It yields the protein CASSFGRGSAEAFF.

The chain couples TRBV5-1 to TRBJ2-2, with TRBD1 identical over 7 bases. From germline, CDR1 is SGHRS and CDR2 YFSETQ. The CDR3 is made up of 14 amino acids. After removal of 9 bases from V and 1 base from J, the junction contained 6 bases not matched to a gene. CDR3 coding DNA: TGCGCCATCCGAGACAGGGTGAACACCGGGGAGCTGTTTTTT. Amino acids: CAIRDRVNTGELFF.

The chain has TRBV18 and TRBJ1-4; 10 bases fit TRBD1. CDR1 and CDR2 from the germline V gene are KGHSH and LQKENI. Trimming took 3 bases from V and 8 from J; bases not matched to a gene: 6. The CDR3 has 15 residues. The CDR3 DNA is TGTGCCAGCTCACCGTCGACAGGGGGCATAGAAAAACTGTTTTTT. Translating it yields CASSPSTGGIEKLFF. The entire variable domain, with the rest obtained from reference TRBV18 and TRBJ1-4, is as follows: NAGVMQNPRHLVRRRGQEARLRCSPMKGHSHVYWYRQLPEEGLKFMVYLQKENIIDESGMPKERFSAEFPKEGPSILRIQQVVRGDSAAYFCASSPSTGGIEKLFFGSGTQLSVL.

V usage is TRBV21-1 and J usage is TRBJ2-7. TRBV21-1 is noted as a pseudogene. The CDR3 loop spans 14 amino acids. The CDR3 loop reads CASSLSSHGYEQYF. The CDR3 DNA follows: TGTGCCAGCAGCTTATCCTCCCATGGCTACGAGCAGTACTTC.